This passage covers 10 T cell receptor beta chains from one sample sequenced in a study of blood T cell repertoires in COVID-19. Some clones are missing from TCRdb's copy, which holds only in-frame ones; the method was immunoSEQ multiplex PCR. Found here are about 300,000 clones, 87% of them singletons; the top ten hold more than 2%. Sample: peripheral blood. These receptors all come from a man aged 18 to 30 with active or convalescent COVID-19.

This clone was picked up one time. CDR3 sequence: CASGPSGAQTYEQYF. DNA for the CDR3: TGTGCCAGCGGTCCCTCAGGGGCACAGACCTACGAGCAGTACTTC. V gene TRBV28 combines with J gene TRBJ2-7; TRBD1 might be the D (6 bases). With 8 bases removed from V and 2 bases from J, the gap between germline ends came to 19 bases. There are 15 residues in the CDR3. Germline V gene lookup returns CDR1 MDHEN and CDR2 SYDVKM.

Note on this clone: This sequence may be a read error, since a much larger clone differs from it by one base. The chain couples TRBV3-1 (or the pseudogene TRBV3-2) to TRBJ2-3; 9 bases are shared with TRBD2. The CDR3 runs 14 residues. Trimming cost V 5 bases and J 1 base; bases outside gene matches: 1. Germline assignment: CDR1 LGHDT and CDR2 YNNKEL (reference sequence). CDR3 residues: CASSERGGTDTQYF. CDR3 in DNA: TGTGCCAGCAGCGAGCGGGGGGGCACAGATACGCAGTATTTT.

The chain has TRBV5-1 and TRBJ2-7; 7 bases map to TRBD1. The CDR3 is 16 residues long. CDR1 and CDR2 from the germline V gene are SGHRS and YFSETQ. The V and J ends lost 0 bases and 4 bases, in that order; junction bases with no gene match: 10. The CDR3 protein is CASSLAVSTGSYEQYF. Written as DNA, the CDR3 is TGCGCCAGCAGCTTGGCCGTTTCGACAGGGAGTTACGAGCAGTACTTC.

This rearrangement joins TRBV5-1 to TRBJ2-3, with 12 bases matching TRBD1. The length of the CDR3 is 17 residues. V gave up 0 bases and J gave up 6 bases; unmatched junction bases: 8. Germline V gene data show CDR1 as SGHRS and CDR2 as YFSETQ. The DNA of the CDR3 is TGCGCCAGCAGCTTGGTAGTGGGACAGGGGGCATCGGATACGCAGTATTTT. As protein: CASSLVVGQGASDTQYF.

The CDR3 is CASSITGDGYTF. The DNA for the CDR3 is TGTGCCAGCAGTATTACGGGTGATGGCTACACCTTC. V gene TRBV28 combines with J gene TRBJ1-2; D gene unclear. The CDR3 sequence is 12 residues long. From germline, CDR1 is MDHEN and CDR2 SYDVKM. Trimming removed 5 bases at V and 6 bases at J, with 10 bases between.

This rearrangement joins TRBV4-1 to TRBJ1-2; D is unclear. V was cut by 0 bases and J by 4 bases, with 12 bases left in between. Germline-derived CDR1 and CDR2 are MGHRA and YSYEKL. This CDR3 is built from 15 residues. The CDR3 loop is CASSQEPGSSYGYTF. CDR3 nucleotide sequence: TGCGCCAGCAGCCAAGAGCCGGGGTCTAGCTATGGCTACACCTTC.

This chain connects TRBV4-2 to TRBJ2-3; D is possibly TRBD2 (6 bases). The V gene lost 1 base and the J gene lost 6 bases, with 11 bases spanning the gap. The CDR3 totals 14 residues. Germline lookup yields CDR1 LGHNA and CDR2 YNFKEQ. In DNA, the CDR3 is TGTGCCAGCAGCCAAGTGGGCCGGGGGGATACGCAGTATTTT. Residues: CASSQVGRGDTQYF.

This chain uses TRBV28 with TRBJ2-7; 9 bases agree with TRBD1. Germline lookup yields CDR1 MDHEN and CDR2 SYDVKM. The CDR3 contains 13 residues. Trimming took 5 bases from V and 7 from J; bases not matched to a gene: 6. Here the CDR3 reads CASSTGGAREQYF. The DNA for the CDR3 is TGTGCCAGCAGTACAGGGGGCGCGAGGGAGCAGTACTTC.

As concerns this clone: Within the sample, other DNA sequences also encode this same CDR3. The CDR3 DNA follows: TGTGCCAGCAGTTACAGGGGGAGCGACACTGAAGCTTTCTTT. Its protein is CASSYRGSDTEAFF. The rearrangement joins TRBV6-5 to TRBJ1-1; possible D gene TRBD1, 6 bases. This CDR3 comprises 14 residues. Germline CDR1 and CDR2: MNHEY and SVGAGI. V shed 2 bases and J shed 3 bases, with 10 bases lying between them.

V is TRBV11-2 and J is TRBJ2-1; the match to TRBD2 covers 7 bases. V was clipped by 5 bases and J by 1 base; unmatched bases: 5. This CDR3 is 15 amino acids long. Germline loops: CDR1 SGHAT, CDR2 FQNNGV. The CDR3 nucleotides are TGTGCCAGCAGCCTCGGACTAGATTCCTACAATGAGCAGTTCTTC. Its protein product is CASSLGLDSYNEQFF. Based on the CDR3 plus reference TRBV11-2 and TRBJ2-1, the full variable domain is EAGVAQSPRYKIIEKRQSVAFWCNPISGHATLYWYQQILGQGPKLLIQFQNNGVVDDSQLPKDRFSAERLKGVDSTLKIQPAKLEDSAVYLCASSLGLDSYNEQFFGPGTRLTVL.